A selection of T cell receptor beta chains follows, all from one sample in a study of cytomegalovirus exposure and HLA in healthy donors. Here immunoSEQ multiplex PCR was the method, and the copy in TCRdb shows in-frame clones only, minus some. The sample holds about 120,000 clones; approximately 95% are singletons and the top ten take 1.7%. The sample taken for sequencing was PBMCs. These receptors were taken from a man aged 18 to 30 in good health and CMV-seronegative. CDR3s include the opening cysteine and the closing phenylalanine or tryptophan. The D gene is left open where the match is weak. A clone size is listed for some rows: how often the clone was seen (once, few, many), or a class if it is expanded.

clone_size,d_call,v_call,j_call,cdr3_nt,cdr3_aa
once,TRBD1,TRBV7-8,TRBJ2-1,TGTGCCAGCAGCTTAGAACAGGGGGCCTACAATGAGCAGTTCTTC,CASSLEQGAYNEQFF
-,-,TRBV7-2,TRBJ1-5,TGTGCCAGCAGCTTAGGGGCAGATCAGCCCCAGCATTTT,CASSLGADQPQHF
-,-,TRBV5-1,TRBJ2-2,TGCGCCAGCAGCTTGGCGGGGACTGCGAACACCGGGGAGCTGTTTTTT,CASSLAGTANTGELFF
-,-,TRBV6-5,TRBJ1-5,TGTGCCAGCAGTCCCGGGAGCCCCCAGCCCCAGCATTTT,CASSPGSPQPQHF
-,TRBD2,TRBV7-8,TRBJ2-5,TGTGCCAGCAGCTTAGCGCGCGAGACTAGCCTCGGGACCCAGTACTTC,CASSLARETSLGTQYF
-,-,TRBV18,TRBJ2-7,TGTGCCAGCTCACCACCGGGGAGCGAGCAGTACTTC,CASSPPGSEQYF
-,TRBD1,TRBV19,TRBJ2-5,TGTGCCAGTAGTAGAATCGGACAGGGGATGGAGACCCAGTACTTC,CASSRIGQGMETQYF
-,TRBD1,TRBV4-2,TRBJ1-2,TGTGCCAGCAGCCAAGTCGAGGGACAGACAAACTATGGCTACACCTTC,CASSQVEGQTNYGYTF
-,-,TRBV30,TRBJ1-2,TGTGCCTGGAGCCCGGAGGGGGGGGCGAACTATGGCTACACCTTC,CAWSPEGGANYGYTF
-,-,TRBV4-3,TRBJ2-7,TGCGCCAGCAGCCAAGATTCGAGACAGTCGAAGTACTTC,CASSQDSRQSKYF
-,TRBD2,TRBV9,TRBJ2-1,TGTGCCAGCAGCGTAGCTAGCGGGACCTACAATGAGCAGTTCTTC,CASSVASGTYNEQFF
-,-,TRBV9,TRBJ2-1,TGTGCCAGCAGCGTAGGGTCAGGCTATGAGCAGTTCTTC,CASSVGSGYEQFF
-,-,TRBV29-1,TRBJ2-7,TGCAGCGCTTACGCTACAGGGATTAGTTCCTACGAGCAGTACTTC,CSAYATGISSYEQYF
-,-,TRBV11-2,TRBJ2-1,TGTGCCAGCAGCTTGGAGGGAGGCCTCTACAATGAGCAGTTCTTC,CASSLEGGLYNEQFF